Sequencing of this T cell receptor (beta chain) was carried out in a study of cytotoxic CD8 clonotypes in ibrutinib-treated CLL. General observations from the study: Patients showed higher baseline clonality than age-matched healthy donors, and it tracked circulating CD8+ T-cell counts.

The germline CDR1 and CDR2 sequences are KGHSH and LQKENI. Trimming removed 0 bases from V and 1 base from J; junction bases left unmatched: 11. The CDR3 consists of 18 residues. Frozen PBMC stocks contributed 2 to 2.5 micrograms of genomic DNA to the TCR beta libraries. Points on this clone: Its antigen is as yet unknown.

Investigators sought sequencing depths of between 1 in 200,000 and 1 in 1 million T cells. Measured with immunoSEQ multiplex PCR; TCRdb has only the in-frame clones, and not every one. The sample contains over 100,000 clones, 70% to 90% of which appear only once. The sequence was obtained from a human donor with chronic lymphocytic leukemia. This specimen was PBMCs, taken after 24 months of ibrutinib treatment. This chain uses TRBV18 with TRBJ2-7; the match to TRBD1 covers 8 bases. The DNA of the CDR3 is TGTGCCAGCTCACCACCGGTATTCGGGACAGGCCAATCCTACGAGCAGTACTTC. Protein: CASSPPVFGTGQSYEQYF.